A few counts support the clone carrying this TCR beta chain. Its antigen is not known. The same CDR3 is also encoded by other DNA sequences in this sample. The material for each subset, its genomic DNA, was split evenly across several immunoSEQ plates. Data came from immunoSEQ multiplex PCR; TCRdb stores just in-frame clones and leaves some out. The table has roughly 490,000 clones, 76% seen once. Genomic DNA came from about 92 million PBMCs in unsorted samples. CDR1 and CDR2 from the germline V gene are KGHSH and LQKENI. V trimming: 3 bases; J trimming: 3 bases; junction bases outside the gene matches: 1. CDR3 length: 14 residues. The data stem from a study of shared clonotypes between healthy human individuals. Study details: Donors consisted of two women and a few men between 18 and 49.

Study results and limitations: Only blood underwent sampling, and tissue repertoires likely differ.

The sequencing input was PBMCs. This sequence originates from a woman in her 40s in good health. Some clones in this sample may be carry-over from other donors' samples. The chain uses TRBV18 and TRBJ1-2, with TRBD1 matching over 10 bases. CDR3 DNA sequence: TGTGCCAGCTCACCTGGGACAGGGGACTATGGCTACACCTTC. This codes for CASSPGTGDYGYTF.